This T cell receptor (beta chain) was retrieved from a study of human T cells and chemical hapten exposure. Study details: Largely, small differences in pooled library volume made per-sample TCR yields vary. Study-level points and caveats: TCRs exceeding a frequency of 1 in 1000 stayed unchanged under DPC sensitization.

As originally analysed: Sample-level TCR yields exhibited a median of about 91,000, with a range of 23,224 to 690,600. Via MiXCR, TCRdb re-called the 5' RACE reads, giving one row per CDR3 protein. These V and J calls rely on TCRdb rather than the paper's analysis. The sample has 130,000 or so distinct CDR3 sequences, around 4% seen once; the top ten hold 1.3% to 1.5%. The template was total RNA from unfractionated whole blood. This clonotype was counted many times. The target antigen is unknown. CDR3 length equals 13 residues. The V gene end was trimmed by 5 bases and the J gene end by 6 bases; junction bases not matched to a gene: 8. In germline, CDR1 is GTSNPN, CDR2 SVGIG (reference sequence).

The rearrangement links TRBV30 to TRBJ2-7; 9 bases agree with TRBD1. The TCR comes from a female donor in good health. This CDR3 is CAWEGTGKGEQYF. The CDR3 DNA is TGTGCCTGGGAGGGGACAGGGAAAGGCGAGCAGTACTTC.